This T cell receptor (beta chain) was sequenced during a study of patients and donors after allogeneic stem cell transplantation (dated by TCRdb to 2020 to 2022). The library was obtained by RT-PCR. The instrument given in TCRdb is NextSeq 550. TCRdb trimmed the raw reads at Q25, called clones with MiXCR and kept productive beta chains. Rows merge per CDR3 protein into single entries with the most common DNA and genes. The sample contains 15,000 to 20,000 distinct CDR3 sequences, less than 5% of them found a single time. Approximately 39% of the sample comes from the top ten. In this sample, this clonotype turned up many times. Its binding antigen is unknown. No much larger clone is present one base from it, and per-base qualities are unavailable. Sequences were obtained from blood, either unsorted or a sorted T cell fraction (not recorded which). The clonotype originates from a human donor who was either an allogeneic HSCT recipient or a stem cell or donor lymphocyte infusion donor (not recorded which). It is not recorded whose cells these are; they may come from a transplant donor.

Here the CDR3 is given as CASTPSGIGIQYF. In nucleotides, the sequence is TGTGCCAGCACCCCCTCGGGGATCGGCATTCAGTACTTC. The chain joins TRBV13 to TRBJ2-4; tentative D gene TRBD2, with 5 bases matching. Cut back by 7 bases and 9 bases, the V and J ends lie 16 bases apart. Taken from cysteine to phenylalanine, the CDR3 has 13 residues. The retained sequence is limited to the CDR3, 39 bases, with the frame set at the first base. CDR1 and CDR2 are drawn from the germline V gene (reference sequence): PRHDT, FYEKMQ.